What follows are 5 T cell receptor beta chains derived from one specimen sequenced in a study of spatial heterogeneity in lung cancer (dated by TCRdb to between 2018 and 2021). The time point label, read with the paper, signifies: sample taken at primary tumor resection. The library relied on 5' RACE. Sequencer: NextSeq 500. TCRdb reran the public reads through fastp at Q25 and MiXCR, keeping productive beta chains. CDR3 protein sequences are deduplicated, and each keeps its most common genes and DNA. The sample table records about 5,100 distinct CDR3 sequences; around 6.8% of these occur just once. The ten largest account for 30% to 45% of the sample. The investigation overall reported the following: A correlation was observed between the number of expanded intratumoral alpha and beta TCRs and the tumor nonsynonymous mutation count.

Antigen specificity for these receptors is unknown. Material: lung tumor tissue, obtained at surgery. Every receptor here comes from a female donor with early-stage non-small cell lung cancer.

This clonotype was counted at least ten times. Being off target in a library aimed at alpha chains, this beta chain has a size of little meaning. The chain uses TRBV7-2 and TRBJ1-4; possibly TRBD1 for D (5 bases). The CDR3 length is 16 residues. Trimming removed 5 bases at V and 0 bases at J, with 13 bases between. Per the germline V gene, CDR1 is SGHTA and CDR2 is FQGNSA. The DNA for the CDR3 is TGTGCCAGCAGCCAACAGGCCGGGGCAACTAATGAAAAACTGTTTTTT. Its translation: CASSQQAGATNEKLFF.

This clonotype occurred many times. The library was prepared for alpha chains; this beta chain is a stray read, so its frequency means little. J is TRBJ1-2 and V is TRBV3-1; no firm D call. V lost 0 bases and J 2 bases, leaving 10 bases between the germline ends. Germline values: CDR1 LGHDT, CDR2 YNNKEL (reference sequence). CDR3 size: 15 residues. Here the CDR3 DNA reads TGTGCCAGCAGCCAAGATCTTGGAGGGAACTATGGCTACACCTTC. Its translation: CASSQDLGGNYGYTF.

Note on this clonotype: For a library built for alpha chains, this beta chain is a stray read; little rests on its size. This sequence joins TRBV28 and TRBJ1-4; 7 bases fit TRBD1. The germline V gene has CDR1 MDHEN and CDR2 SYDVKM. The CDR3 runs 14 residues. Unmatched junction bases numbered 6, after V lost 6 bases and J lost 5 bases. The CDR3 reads CASRRTGTNEKLFF. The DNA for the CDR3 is TGTGCCAGCAGGAGGACAGGAACGAATGAAAAACTGTTTTTT.

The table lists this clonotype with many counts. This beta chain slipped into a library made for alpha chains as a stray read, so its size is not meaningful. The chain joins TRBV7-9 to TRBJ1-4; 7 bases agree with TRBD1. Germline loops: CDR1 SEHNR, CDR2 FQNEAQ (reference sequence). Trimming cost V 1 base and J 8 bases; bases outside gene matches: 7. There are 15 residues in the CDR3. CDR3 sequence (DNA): TGTGCCAGCAGCTTAGAAACCGGGACAGACGAAAAACTGTTTTTT. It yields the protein CASSLETGTDEKLFF.

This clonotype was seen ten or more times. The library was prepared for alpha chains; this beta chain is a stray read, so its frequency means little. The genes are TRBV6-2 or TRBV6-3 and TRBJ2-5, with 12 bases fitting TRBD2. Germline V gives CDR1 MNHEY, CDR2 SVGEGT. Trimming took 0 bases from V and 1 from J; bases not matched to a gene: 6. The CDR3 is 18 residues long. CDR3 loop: CASSYSRLAGVPQETQYF. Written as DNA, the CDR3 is TGTGCCAGCAGTTACTCCAGACTAGCGGGAGTCCCCCAAGAGACCCAGTACTTC.